The 18 T cell receptor beta chains given below trace back to one sample, sequenced in a study of T cells after yellow fever vaccination. TCRdb re-analysed the 5' RACE reads in MiXCR, keeping a single row per CDR3 protein. This table holds about 550,000 distinct CDR3 sequences, about 19% found once. The material sequenced was PBMCs, taken 15 days after the yellow fever booster vaccination. Every receptor here comes from a man under 40 who received the YFV17D yellow fever vaccine.

The table lists this clonotype with a few counts. The rearrangement links TRBV12-3 or TRBV12-4 to TRBJ2-6; D may be TRBD1 or TRBD2 (5 bases each). With 3 bases removed from V and 4 bases from J, the gap between germline ends came to 13 bases. This CDR3 contains 16 residues. CDR3 protein: CASSFNGARGANVLTF. The CDR3, as DNA: TGTGCCAGCAGTTTTAACGGGGCAAGGGGGGCCAACGTCCTGACTTTC.

The rearrangement joins TRBV20-1 to TRBJ2-1; D gene ambiguous. In germline, CDR1 is DFQATT, CDR2 SNEGSKA (reference sequence). Deletions cut 5 bases from V and 1 base from J, with 15 bases between. The CDR3 is made up of 15 amino acids. The CDR3 reads CSAPPPSISYNEQFF. The CDR3, as DNA: TGCAGTGCTCCCCCCCCCAGCATTTCCTACAATGAGCAGTTCTTC.

This clonotype turned up a few times. V usage is TRBV20-1 and J usage is TRBJ1-6; perhaps TRBD1 as D (5 bases). This CDR3 is 15 amino acids long. CDR1 is DFQATT, CDR2 SNEGSKA, per germline (reference sequence). Trimming pared 0 bases from V and 8 bases from J, leaving 14 bases between. The CDR3, as DNA: TGCAGTGCTAGAGATCCGCGGTCGGGGGATTCACCCCTCCACTTT. The encoded protein is CSARDPRSGDSPLHF.

This clonotype has more than one count but fewer than ten. The V call is TRBV4-3, the J call TRBJ2-5; D possibly uses TRBD1 or TRBD2 (5 bases each). Germline CDR1 is LGHNA and CDR2 is YSLEER. The CDR3 extends over 16 amino acids. V was trimmed by 0 bases and J by 5 bases, leaving 16 bases between them. CDR3 sequence: CASSQDRGPRGETQYF. The DNA for the CDR3 is TGCGCCAGCAGCCAAGATAGGGGACCTCGCGGGGAGACCCAGTACTTC.

This clonotype has just a few counts. A read error may produce the germline difference seen at one junction end. The CDR3 coding sequence is TGCAGTGCTAGAGAGTGGAGCCTCTTC. Protein product: CSAREWSLF. The V and J genes are TRBV20-1 and TRBJ2-5, with D uncertain. Per germline, CDR1 DFQATT and CDR2 SNEGSKA (reference sequence). The CDR3 loop spans 9 amino acids.

This chain uses TRBV5-1 with TRBJ2-1, with 14 bases fitting TRBD2. There are 18 residues in the CDR3. From germline, CDR1 is SGHRS and CDR2 YFSETQ. V dropped 1 base and J dropped 7; count of bases not matched to a gene: 10. CDR3 residues: CASSLRPGTSGGGNEQFF. CDR3 DNA: TGCGCCAGCAGCTTGCGCCCCGGGACTAGCGGGGGCGGGAATGAGCAGTTCTTC.

CDR3 residues: CSAGLAYQETQYF. The CDR3 DNA reads as TGCAGTGCCGGGCTAGCGTACCAAGAGACCCAGTACTTC. The chain links TRBV20-1 to TRBJ2-5; D possibly corresponds to TRBD2 (6 bases). Trimming removed 6 bases at V and 0 bases at J, with 11 bases between. CDR1 DFQATT and CDR2 SNEGSKA come from the germline V gene (reference sequence). The CDR3 is 13 residues long.

This clonotype showed up just a few times. The V gene is TRBV27, the J gene TRBJ2-3; no clear D gene. The CDR3 spans 16 residues. The V gene lost 2 bases and the J gene lost 8 bases, with 20 bases spanning the gap. The germline CDR1 and CDR2 sequences are MNHEY and SMNVEV (reference sequence). The CDR3 region has the DNA TGTGCCAGCAGTTTACCCTTCGGACCGGTCGTAAGTACGCAGTATTTT. It specifies CASSLPFGPVVSTQYF.

This clonotype was recorded only once. The chain has TRBV7-6 and TRBJ2-7; D perhaps matches TRBD2 (7 bases). V lost 6 bases and J 6 bases, leaving 18 bases between the germline ends. CDR1 and CDR2 (germline): SGHVS, FNYEAQ. This CDR3 has 14 residues. The CDR3: CASRTSRGAGEQYF. The CDR3 nucleotides read TGTGCCAGCAGGACTAGCCGGGGGGCTGGCGAGCAGTACTTC.

This clonotype was counted only a few times. V and J are TRBV7-2 and TRBJ2-7, with 8 bases lining up with TRBD2. This CDR3 is built from 16 residues. V lost 3 bases and J lost 6; bases outside the gene matches: 13. Looked up from germline, CDR1 is SGHTA and CDR2 is FQGNSA. In nucleotides, the CDR3 is TGTGCCAGCAGCTTTTCTGGAGTTAGCGGGAAGGTCGAGCAGTACTTC. Its protein product is CASSFSGVSGKVEQYF. Drawing the rest from reference TRBV7-2 and TRBJ2-7, the complete variable domain is GAGVSQSPSNKVTEKGKDVELRCDPISGHTALYWYRQSLGQGLEFLIYFQGNSAPDKSGLPSDRFSAERTGGSVSTLTIQRTQQEDSAVYLCASSFSGVSGKVEQYFGPGTRLTVT.

This clonotype was detected a few times. V and J are TRBV6-5 and TRBJ1-6; TRBD1 might be the D (6 bases). CDR3 length: 14 amino acids. The V gene lost 7 bases and the J gene lost 7 bases, with 14 bases spanning the gap. Germline values: CDR1 MNHEY, CDR2 SVGAGI. CDR3 sequence: CASNSGGRNSPLHF. The CDR3 region has the DNA TGTGCCAGCAATTCCGGGGGCCGGAATTCACCCCTCCACTTT.

This clonotype has at least ten counts. This rearrangement joins TRBV11-1 to TRBJ2-1, with 12 bases identical to TRBD2. CDR1 SGHAT and CDR2 FQDESV come from the germline V gene (reference sequence). CDR3 length: 15 amino acids. The trim removed 4 bases at V and 6 bases at J, leaving 4 bases unmatched. The CDR3 sequence is CASSSGLAGSNEQFF. The CDR3 bases are TGTGCCAGCAGCTCCGGACTAGCGGGAAGCAATGAGCAGTTCTTC.

This chain joins TRBV28 and TRBJ2-7; D is possibly TRBD1 (6 bases). The CDR3 loop spans 12 amino acids. Looked up from germline, CDR1 is MDHEN and CDR2 is SYDVKM. Trimming pared 7 bases from V and 4 bases from J, leaving 11 bases between. The CDR3 is CASMTRGYEQYF. The DNA of the CDR3 is TGTGCCAGCATGACAAGGGGGTACGAGCAGTACTTC.

This chain uses TRBV20-1 with TRBJ2-1; weak D call: TRBD2 (6 bases). Trimming pared 1 base from V and 0 bases from J, leaving 7 bases between. Looked up from germline, CDR1 is DFQATT and CDR2 is SNEGSKA (reference sequence). The CDR3 extends over 14 amino acids. CDR3 nucleotide sequence: TGCAGTGCTAGAGCGGGAGCCTCCTACAATGAGCAGTTCTTC. It specifies CSARAGASYNEQFF.

The V gene is TRBV21-1, the J gene TRBJ2-1; TRBD2, the table's D call, lacks a check against the DNA. TRBV21-1 constitutes a pseudogene. The CDR3 is 13 residues long. CDR3 in DNA: TGTGCCAACCTTCGGGGGGGATACAATGAGCAGTTCTTC. This sequence encodes CANLRGGYNEQFF.

This rearrangement joins TRBV5-1 to TRBJ2-7, with D unclear. Germline CDR1 SGHRS, CDR2 YFSETQ. V lost 3 bases and J 2 bases, leaving 12 bases between the germline ends. CDR3 length: 14 residues. The CDR3, as DNA: TGCGCCAGCAGCTCACCCGCACCGGCCTACGAGCAGTACTTC. It encodes CASSSPAPAYEQYF.

This clonotype was observed a handful of times. The chain employs TRBV11-2 and TRBJ2-7; D is ambiguous. V was trimmed by 4 bases and J by 11 bases, leaving 12 bases between them. The CDR3 has 11 amino acids. The V gene's germline CDR1 is SGHAT and CDR2 FQNNGV. CDR3 residues: CASSSAPREYF. The CDR3 bases are TGTGCCAGCAGCTCGGCCCCCCGGGAGTACTTC.

The table lists this clonotype with a few counts. The chain is built from TRBV9 and TRBJ2-1; 7 positions match TRBD2. With V trimmed by 0 bases and J by 3 bases, 3 bases remained unmatched. The CDR3 has 15 residues. Germline lookup yields CDR1 SGDLS and CDR2 YYNGEE. The CDR3 nucleotides are TGTGCCAGCAGCGTAGGGGGGACTATCTACAATGAGCAGTTCTTC. Amino acids: CASSVGGTIYNEQFF.